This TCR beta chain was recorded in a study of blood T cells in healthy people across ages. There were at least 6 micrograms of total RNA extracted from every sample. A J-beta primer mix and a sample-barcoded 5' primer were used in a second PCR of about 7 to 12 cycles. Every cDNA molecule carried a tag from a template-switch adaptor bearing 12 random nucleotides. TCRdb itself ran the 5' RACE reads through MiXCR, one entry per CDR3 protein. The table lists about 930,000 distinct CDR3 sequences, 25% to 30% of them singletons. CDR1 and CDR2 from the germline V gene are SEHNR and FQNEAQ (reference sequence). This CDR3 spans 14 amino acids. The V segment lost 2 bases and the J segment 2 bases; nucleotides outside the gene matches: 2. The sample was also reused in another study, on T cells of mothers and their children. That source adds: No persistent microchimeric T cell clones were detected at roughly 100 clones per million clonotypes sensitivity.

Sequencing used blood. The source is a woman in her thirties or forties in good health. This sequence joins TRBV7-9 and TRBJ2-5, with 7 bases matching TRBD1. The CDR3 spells CASSLPGQQETQYF. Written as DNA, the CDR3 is TGTGCCAGCAGCTTACCGGGACAGCAAGAGACCCAGTACTTC. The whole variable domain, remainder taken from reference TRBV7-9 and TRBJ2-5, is DTGVSQNPRHKITKRGQNVTFRCDPISEHNRLYWYRQTLGQGPEFLTYFQNEAQLEKSRLLSDRFSAERPKGSFSTLEIQRTEQGDSAMYLCASSLPGQQETQYFGPGTRLLVL.